These 8 T cell receptor beta chains were all obtained from the same sample, sequenced in a study of PD-1 blockade in classical Hodgkin lymphoma. Libraries were prepared by immunoSEQ multiplex PCR; TCRdb keeps only in-frame clonotypes and omits some of them. This table has roughly 4,200 clones, 80% to 90% appearing once. Every one of the patients relapsed after autologous stem cell transplantation (brentuximab vedotin exposure was variable). Negative selection with magnetic separation was used to purify CD4+ T cells from thawed PBMCs. The sequencing used CD4+ T cells from blood, collected at baseline. These receptors were obtained from a human donor with classical Hodgkin lymphoma.

The V gene is TRBV27, the J gene TRBJ2-3; 11 nucleotides line up with TRBD2. CDR3 size: 14 residues. In germline, CDR1 is MNHEY, CDR2 SMNVEV (reference sequence). With V trimmed by 4 bases and J by 9 bases, 6 bases remained unmatched. The CDR3 DNA is TGTGCCAGCAGTTCCCCGGGACTAGCGGACACGCAGTATTTT. This translates into CASSSPGLADTQYF.

This clone was counted a single time. V usage is TRBV27 and J usage is TRBJ1-3, with unresolved D. Germline V gives CDR1 MNHEY, CDR2 SMNVEV (reference sequence). The CDR3 runs to 13 residues. With 3 bases removed from V and 0 bases from J, the gap between germline ends came to 3 bases. The CDR3 protein is CASSFSSGNTIYF. CDR3 coding DNA: TGTGCCAGCAGTTTCTCCTCTGGAAACACCATATATTTT.

The V and J genes are TRBV10-1 and TRBJ1-6; weak D call: TRBD1 (6 bases). This CDR3 spans 15 amino acids. Deletions cut 7 bases from V and 5 bases from J, with 15 bases between. Germline CDR1 and CDR2: WNHNN and SYGVQD (reference sequence). The CDR3 loop reads CASTTRGGHNSPLHF. CDR3 sequence (DNA): TGCGCCAGCACCACCAGAGGGGGGCATAATTCACCCCTCCACTTT.

The chain couples TRBV25-1 to TRBJ1-2; TRBD1 matches at 7 bases. J gave up 8 bases and V 1 base, and 7 bases lay outside the gene matches. Germline lookup yields CDR1 MGHDK and CDR2 SYGVNS. The CDR3 length is 14 residues. The CDR3 DNA sequence: TGTGCCAGCAGTGAATGGACAGGACCGGGAGGCTACACCTTC. Translated, it gives CASSEWTGPGGYTF.

This clone occurred once. The J gene is TRBJ2-1, the V gene TRBV12-5; 8 positions match TRBD2. V shed 1 base and J 7 bases; nucleotides not matched to a gene: 9. The CDR3 has 16 amino acids. The germline CDR1 and CDR2 sequences are LGHNT and FRNRAP. CDR3 region: CASGLALAEAFNEQFF. In DNA, the CDR3 is TGTGCTAGTGGTTTGGCACTAGCGGAGGCGTTTAATGAGCAGTTCTTC.

Only one count was recorded for this clone. The chain joins TRBV9 to TRBJ2-3; perhaps TRBD2 as D (6 bases). This CDR3 has 15 residues. Germline CDR1 is SGDLS and CDR2 is YYNGEE. Trimming took 0 bases from V and 2 from J, leaving 10 bases between them. CDR3 DNA sequence: TGTGCCAGCAGCGTAGCTGCGGGGTCCACAGATACGCAGTATTTT. Translation: CASSVAAGSTDTQYF.

J is TRBJ1-1 and V is TRBV7-9; 9 positions agree with TRBD1. Trimming took 5 bases from V and 10 from J; bases not matched to a gene: 11. The CDR3 spans 14 residues. Germline CDR1 is SEHNR and CDR2 is FQNEAQ (reference sequence). The CDR3 nucleotides read TGTGCCAGCAGCGGAGGGACAGGGAAGGCTCGAGCTTTCTTT. Translation gives CASSGGTGKARAFF.

The CDR3 coding sequence is TGTGCCAGCAGTTACCCTGGACTAGGACAGACCCAGTACTTC. Encoded protein: CASSYPGLGQTQYF. The rearrangement joins TRBV6-5 to TRBJ2-5, with 7 bases matching TRBD2. CDR3 length: 14 residues. The germline gives CDR1 MNHEY, CDR2 SVGAGI. With V trimmed by 2 bases and J by 6 bases, 6 bases remained unmatched.